The clone carrying this T cell receptor beta chain was recorded only once. This entry belongs to a study of cytomegalovirus exposure and HLA in healthy donors. In the PCR, 60 Vbeta and 13 Jbeta primers were used. TCRdb keeps only in-frame clones here, not all; method: immunoSEQ multiplex PCR. The sample lists under 150,000 clones; 82% were seen once. The V and J ends lost 3 bases and 0 bases respectively, with 18 bases between them. The CDR3 totals 17 residues. The germline CDR1 and CDR2 sequences are SGHKS and YYEKEE (reference sequence). Among the donors, all were healthy bone marrow donors. Sample: PBMCs. The origin of this receptor is a male donor in good health and CMV-seronegative. The gene calls are TRBV5-5 and TRBJ1-2, with D possibly being TRBD1 (5 bases). The CDR3 DNA reads TGTGCCAGCAGCTCCACGACGCTAAGGGGCTCTAACTATGGCTACACCTTC. It encodes CASSSTTLRGSNYGYTF.